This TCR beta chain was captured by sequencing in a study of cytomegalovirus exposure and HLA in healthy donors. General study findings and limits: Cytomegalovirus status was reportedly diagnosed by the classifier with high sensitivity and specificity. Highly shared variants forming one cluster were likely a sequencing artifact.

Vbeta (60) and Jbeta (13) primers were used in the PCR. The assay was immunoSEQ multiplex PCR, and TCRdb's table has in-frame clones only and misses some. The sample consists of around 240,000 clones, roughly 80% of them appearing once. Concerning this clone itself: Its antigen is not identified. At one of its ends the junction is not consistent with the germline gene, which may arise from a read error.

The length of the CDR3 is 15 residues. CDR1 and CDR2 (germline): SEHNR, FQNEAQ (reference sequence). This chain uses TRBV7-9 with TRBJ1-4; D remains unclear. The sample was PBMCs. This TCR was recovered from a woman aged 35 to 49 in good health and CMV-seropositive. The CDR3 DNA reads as TGTTCCAGCAGCGCCGAGGGATTGCCTAATGAAAAACTGTTTTTT. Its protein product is CSSSAEGLPNEKLFF.